Below are 9 T cell receptor beta chains sequenced from a single sample in a study of cytomegalovirus exposure and HLA in healthy donors. PCR employed 60 Vbeta and 13 Jbeta primers. Sequencing was performed with immunoSEQ multiplex PCR; in TCRdb, only in-frame clones are kept and a portion is missing. The table shows 150,000 to 200,000 clones, with around 80% occurring only once. Sequenced material: PBMCs. These TCRs come from a woman aged 40-49 years in good health and CMV-seropositive.

The genes are TRBV7-2 and TRBJ2-3; TRBD2 matches 8 bases. The CDR3 contains 15 residues. The ends lost 3 bases at V and 0 bases at J; junction bases unmatched: 2. CDR1 and CDR2 (germline): SGHTA, FQGNSA. The CDR3 reads CASSFPSGSTDTQYF. DNA of the CDR3: TGTGCCAGCAGCTTCCCTAGCGGGAGCACAGATACGCAGTATTTT.

This chain uses TRBV20-1 with TRBJ1-1, with TRBD1 as a possible D gene (5 bases). The CDR3 totals 11 residues. CDR1 DFQATT and CDR2 SNEGSKA come from the germline V gene (reference sequence). The V gene lost 6 bases and the J gene lost 5 bases, with 10 bases spanning the gap. The CDR3 spells CSALRQTEAFF. The CDR3 nucleotides read TGCAGTGCCCTTAGACAGACTGAAGCTTTCTTT.

A note on this clone: Its ends do not fully match the called genes, so a read error is possible. J is TRBJ2-7 and V is TRBV7-3; D is undetermined. This CDR3 has 12 amino acids. Per germline, CDR1 SGHTA and CDR2 FQGTGA. CDR3 nucleotides: TGTGCCAGCAGCCCTATCTCCAACGAGCAGTACTTC. This codes for CASSPISNEQYF.

The V gene is TRBV28, the J gene TRBJ2-7, with D possibly being TRBD1 (5 bases). Looked up from germline, CDR1 is MDHEN and CDR2 is SYDVKM. Trimming removed 2 bases from V and 12 bases from J, with 17 bases in between. The CDR3 is made up of 13 amino acids. CDR3 coding DNA: TGTGCCAGCAGTTTAAGAGCGATTGGGGCAGCGTACTTC. Translation gives CASSLRAIGAAYF.

This chain links TRBV9 with TRBJ2-7; 10 positions agree with TRBD1. V dropped 4 bases and J dropped 4; count of bases not matched to a gene: 14. CDR1 and CDR2 (germline): SGDLS, YYNGEE. This CDR3 is 17 amino acids long. The CDR3 DNA follows: TGTGCCAGCAGCCTCGGGCTTGCTCGGGACAGGGGTTACGAGCAGTACTTC. Amino acid sequence: CASSLGLARDRGYEQYF.

V usage is TRBV19 and J usage is TRBJ2-1; 8 bases are shared with TRBD2. Germline CDR1 reads LNHDA; CDR2 reads SQIVND (reference sequence). The length of the CDR3 is 13 residues. The J segment lost 3 bases and the V segment lost 9 bases, leaving 4 bases of the junction unmatched. The CDR3 DNA sequence: TGTGCCAGCGACGGGGGGGGCTACAATGAGCAGTTCTTC. It encodes CASDGGGYNEQFF.

The rearrangement uses TRBV4-2 and TRBJ1-2; 7 bases line up with TRBD1. Trimming cost V 4 bases and J 7 bases; bases outside gene matches: 18. The CDR3 loop spans 17 amino acids. Germline CDR1 reads LGHNA; CDR2 reads YNFKEQ. The chain's CDR3 is CASSRIRTGTWPPGYTF. The CDR3 DNA reads TGTGCCAGCAGCCGAATACGGACAGGTACCTGGCCCCCTGGCTACACCTTC.

J is TRBJ2-3 and V is TRBV5-6; TRBD1 agrees at 8 bases. This CDR3 is 15 amino acids long. CDR1 is SGHDT and CDR2 is YYEEEE in the germline V gene. The ends lost 0 bases at V and 8 bases at J; junction bases unmatched: 8. The CDR3 is CASSLVGTGFGTQYF. The CDR3, as DNA: TGTGCCAGCAGCTTGGTGGGGACAGGTTTTGGTACGCAGTATTTT.

The rearrangement links TRBV6-6 to TRBJ2-3; weak D call: TRBD1 (6 bases). V was trimmed by 6 bases and J by 6 bases, leaving 16 bases between them. This CDR3 contains 14 residues. Germline assignment: CDR1 MNHNY and CDR2 SVGAGI (reference sequence). CDR3 residues: CASSPARGKDTQYF. The CDR3 DNA reads TGTGCCAGCAGCCCCGCCAGGGGAAAGGATACGCAGTATTTT.